These 29 T cell receptor beta chains were sequenced from one sample in a study of human T cells and chemical hapten exposure. TCRdb re-analysed the RACE reads in MiXCR, keeping a single row per CDR3 protein. The sample carries 130,000 or so distinct CDR3 sequences, more than 7.5% recorded once. Time point reported: healthy volunteer bleed at 2 weeks. Unfractionated whole blood yielded the extracted total RNA. The material sequenced was whole blood. These receptors were collected from a male donor in good health. Some clones in this sample may be carry-over from other donors' samples.

This clonotype was observed at least ten times. The V gene is TRBV20-1, the J gene TRBJ2-7, with D perhaps matching TRBD1 or TRBD2 (5 bases each). The CDR3 sequence is 17 residues long. Germline V CDR1 and CDR2: DFQATT, SNEGSKA (reference sequence). V dropped 1 base and J dropped 4 bases, with 23 bases sitting between them. CDR3 coding DNA: TGCAGTGCTAGAGTGCCCCCCACCGGGACCGCAGGGTACGAGCAGTACTTC. Its protein is CSARVPPTGTAGYEQYF.

The genes are TRBV5-4 and TRBJ1-2; D ambiguous. Trimming shortened V by 1 base and J by 3 bases, and 7 bases separated the two germline ends. Looked up from germline, CDR1 is SGHNT and CDR2 is YYREEE (reference sequence). The CDR3 loop spans 13 amino acids. The chain's CDR3 is CASSLPPDYGYTF. CDR3 sequence (DNA): TGTGCCAGCAGCTTGCCGCCGGACTATGGCTACACCTTC.

This clonotype was detected many times. The chain carries TRBV5-1 and TRBJ2-7, with 11 bases identical to TRBD1. Trimming at V came to 0 bases and at J to 7 bases, leaving 6 bases not matched to a gene. The CDR3 covers 15 residues. Germline CDR1 is SGHRS and CDR2 is YFSETQ. The CDR3 protein is CASSLEGQGAREQYF. The CDR3 nucleotides are TGCGCCAGCAGCTTGGAAGGACAGGGGGCGCGTGAGCAGTACTTC.

This clonotype was counted only a few times. The chain is built from TRBV3-1 and TRBJ2-5; weak D call: TRBD2 (5 bases). From germline, CDR1 is LGHDT and CDR2 YNNKEL (reference sequence). V was trimmed by 1 base and J by 0 bases, leaving 9 bases between them. This CDR3 is built from 15 residues. The CDR3 loop is CASSQAGLNQETQYF. The CDR3, as DNA: TGTGCCAGCAGCCAAGCTGGACTCAACCAAGAGACCCAGTACTTC.

There are a few counts of this clonotype. The rearrangement uses TRBV5-5 and TRBJ1-5; 10 nucleotides line up with TRBD1. Per germline, CDR1 SGHKS and CDR2 YYEKEE (reference sequence). With V trimmed by 0 bases and J by 2 bases, 14 bases remained unmatched. The CDR3 contains 20 residues. Written as DNA, the CDR3 is TGTGCCAGCAGCTTGGAGCTCCGGGACAGGGGATTAGGAGGCAATCAGCCCCAGCATTTT. This sequence encodes CASSLELRDRGLGGNQPQHF.

This clonotype has ten or more counts. This sequence joins TRBV29-1 and TRBJ2-7, with TRBD1 matching over 8 bases. Germline V gene data show CDR1 as SQVTM and CDR2 as ANQGSEA. V lost 4 bases, J lost 3 bases, and 8 bases stayed unmatched. The CDR3 is 14 amino acids. CDR3 DNA sequence: TGCAGCGTTGGGCGGACAGGGCAAAACTACGAGCAGTACTTC. It yields the protein CSVGRTGQNYEQYF.

Ten or more counts support this clonotype. The chain combines TRBV13 with TRBJ2-1, with D uncertain. Germline values: CDR1 PRHDT, CDR2 FYEKMQ (reference sequence). The CDR3 contains 12 residues. The germline V and J ends were trimmed by 1 base and 7 bases, with 5 bases remaining between them. CDR3 nucleotide sequence: TGTGCCAGCAGCTTAGTGGGGAATGAGCAGTTCTTC. The encoded protein is CASSLVGNEQFF. Full variable domain (rest looked up from reference TRBV13 and TRBJ2-1): AAGVIQSPRHLIKEKRETATLKCYPIPRHDTVYWYQQGPGQDPQFLISFYEKMQSDKGSIPDRFSAQQFSDYHSELNMSSLELGDSALYFCASSLVGNEQFFGPGTRLTVL.

This clonotype was found a few times. This chain connects TRBV29-1 to TRBJ2-4; perhaps TRBD1 as D (6 bases). The CDR3 length is 14 residues. The germline gives CDR1 SQVTM, CDR2 ANQGSEA. V was trimmed by 0 bases and J by 1 base, leaving 7 bases between them. CDR3 bases: TGCAGCGTTGAAGATCAGGGGGCCAAAAACATTCAGTACTTC. Translation gives CSVEDQGAKNIQYF. The full variable domain, its missing parts supplied by reference TRBV29-1 and TRBJ2-4, is SAVISQKPSRDICQRGTSLTIQCQVDSQVTMMFWYRQQPGQSLTLIATANQGSEATYESGFVIDKFPISRPNLTFSTLTVSNMSPEDSSIYLCSVEDQGAKNIQYFGAGTRLSVL.

This clonotype has only a few counts. This chain links TRBV27 with TRBJ2-7; D might be TRBD1 (5 bases). V was cut by 2 bases and J by 1 base, with 12 bases left in between. The CDR3 covers 15 residues. Germline CDR1 MNHEY, CDR2 SMNVEV (reference sequence). The CDR3 reads CASSLRGTASYEQYF. The CDR3 nucleotides are TGTGCCAGCAGTTTAAGGGGCACAGCTTCCTACGAGCAGTACTTC.

This clonotype was counted between two and nine times. This chain connects TRBV10-3 to TRBJ2-1, with 9 bases matching TRBD2. This CDR3 region has 15 residues. Looked up from germline, CDR1 is ENHRY and CDR2 is SYGVKD. V gave up 3 bases and J gave up 5 bases; unmatched junction bases: 5. This CDR3 reads CAISDSSGKNNEQFF. Written as DNA, the CDR3 is TGTGCCATCAGTGATTCTAGCGGGAAAAACAATGAGCAGTTCTTC.

This clonotype appeared many times. The chain recombines TRBV2 with TRBJ2-1, with D maybe TRBD2 (6 bases). CDR1 and CDR2 from the germline V gene are SNHLY and FYNNEI. Trimming shortened V by 6 bases and J by 4 bases, and 7 bases separated the two germline ends. The CDR3 has 12 amino acids. The CDR3 coding sequence is TGTGCCAGCAGCGGGACTTACAATGAGCAGTTCTTC. This gives the protein CASSGTYNEQFF.

This clonotype was picked up many times. The chain carries TRBV4-3 and TRBJ2-2, with 10 bases identical to TRBD1. The V and J ends lost 0 bases and 5 bases, in that order; junction bases with no gene match: 6. Germline V CDR1 and CDR2: LGHNA, YSLEER. The CDR3 totals 17 residues. The CDR3, as DNA: TGCGCCAGCAGCCAAGATGACAGGGGGCAAACGACCGGGGAGCTGTTTTTT. Translation gives CASSQDDRGQTTGELFF.

This clonotype has a handful of counts. This could be a read error, since a much larger clone is one nucleotide away. The chain carries TRBV2 and TRBJ2-3; D gene uncertain. The V and J ends lost 4 bases and 2 bases respectively, with 7 bases between them. CDR3 length: 13 residues. The germline V gene encodes CDR1 SNHLY and CDR2 FYNNEI. The CDR3 loop reads CASSVGYTDTQYF. The CDR3 coding sequence is TGTGCCAGCAGTGTTGGGTACACAGATACGCAGTATTTT. Supplemented by reference TRBV2 and TRBJ2-3, the full variable domain reads EPEVTQTPSHQVTQMGQEVILRCVPISNHLYFYWYRQILGQKVEFLVSFYNNEISEKSEIFDDQFSVERPDGSNFTLKIRSTKLEDSAMYFCASSVGYTDTQYFGPGTRLTVL.

The chain is built from TRBV29-1 and TRBJ2-7; TRBD1 or TRBD2 may be the D gene (5 bases each). CDR3 length: 13 amino acids. Trimming removed 4 bases at V and 4 bases at J, with 14 bases between. Germline V gives CDR1 SQVTM, CDR2 ANQGSEA. Written as DNA, the CDR3 is TGCAGCGTTGGAGGGGTAGGGAGATACGAGCAGTACTTC. This encodes CSVGGVGRYEQYF.

Note on this clonotype: Sequence at one end of the junction differs from germline and may be a read error. The chain carries TRBV11-2 and TRBJ2-3, with 8 nucleotides matching TRBD2. The germline CDR1 and CDR2 sequences are SGHAT and FQNNGV. The length of the CDR3 is 14 residues. The CDR3 here is CASTLAGITDTQYF. In nucleotides, the CDR3 is TGTGCCAGCACCTTAGCGGGGATCACAGATACGCAGTATTTT.

As to this clonotype: With a much larger clone just one base away, this may be a read error. The chain has TRBV7-3 and TRBJ2-1; 9 positions agree with TRBD1. Germline V gene lookup returns CDR1 SGHTA and CDR2 FQGTGA. There are 13 residues in the CDR3. Trimming at V came to 10 bases and at J to 9 bases, leaving 10 bases not matched to a gene. In DNA, the CDR3 is TGTGCCAACAGTGGGACAGGGTACGGTGAGCAGTTCTTC. It is translated as CANSGTGYGEQFF.

This clonotype was seen only a few times. The chain employs TRBV5-1 and TRBJ2-1, with D perhaps being TRBD1 or TRBD2 (6 bases each). The V gene's germline CDR1 is SGHRS and CDR2 YFSETQ. Trimming left V 9 bases short and J 10 bases short, with 23 bases between. This CDR3 spans 14 amino acids. Here the CDR3 DNA reads TGCGCCACCGCTTTAGGGGGGCGCGAAAAAGAGCAGTTCTTC. Its protein is CATALGGREKEQFF.

V is TRBV9 and J is TRBJ2-1; 9 positions match TRBD2. Trimming cost V 0 bases and J 3 bases; bases outside gene matches: 4. The CDR3 has 16 amino acids. Germline V CDR1 and CDR2: SGDLS, YYNGEE. CDR3 loop: CASSVGVSGSYNEQFF. The CDR3 region has the DNA TGTGCCAGCAGCGTAGGAGTTAGCGGGAGCTACAATGAGCAGTTCTTC.

The chain carries TRBV12-3 or TRBV12-4 and TRBJ2-1; D remains ambiguous. The V end lost 0 bases, the J end lost 10 bases, and 7 bases lay between the germline ends. This CDR3 spans 12 amino acids. The CDR3 reads CASSLARPEQFF. In DNA, the CDR3 is TGTGCCAGCAGTTTAGCTAGACCCGAGCAGTTCTTC.

The V gene is TRBV7-9, the J gene TRBJ1-3; no definite D call. This CDR3 contains 12 residues. Germline V gives CDR1 SEHNR, CDR2 FQNEAQ (reference sequence). Trimming removed 4 bases from V and 8 bases from J, with 9 bases in between. The CDR3 is CASSSARHTIYF. The CDR3 nucleotides are TGTGCCAGCAGCTCGGCACGACACACCATATATTTT.

The sample holds a few counts of this clonotype. Here the CDR3 reads CASSLDRLNTGELFF. CDR3 nucleotides: TGTGCCAGCAGCTTAGACAGGTTAAACACCGGGGAGCTGTTTTTT. This rearrangement joins TRBV7-8 to TRBJ2-2, with a possible D match to TRBD1 (5 bases). V lost 1 base and J lost 2, with 8 bases in between. Germline CDR1 is SGHVS and CDR2 is FQNEAQ. The CDR3 consists of 15 residues.

This clonotype showed up many times. The rearrangement joins TRBV29-1 to TRBJ1-2; possibly TRBD1 for D (5 bases). The CDR3 consists of 13 residues. CDR1 is SQVTM, CDR2 ANQGSEA, per germline. V gave up 4 bases and J gave up 0 bases, with 9 bases separating them. The CDR3, as DNA: TGCAGCGTTGTGGGGCCACCTAACTATGGCTACACCTTC. Its protein product is CSVVGPPNYGYTF.

This clonotype was counted only a few times. The chain links TRBV7-2 to TRBJ2-1; 7 nucleotides line up with TRBD2. With V trimmed by 5 bases and J by 12 bases, 19 bases remained unmatched. Germline CDR1 is SGHTA and CDR2 is FQGNSA. The CDR3 has 16 residues. CDR3 coding DNA: TGTGCCAGCAGCGATCCCCTTAGGCGCGGGAGAGGTAGGCAGTTCTTC. Protein sequence: CASSDPLRRGRGRQFF. Together with reference TRBV7-2 and TRBJ2-1, the CDR3 gives the full variable domain: GAGVSQSPSNKVTEKGKDVELRCDPISGHTALYWYRQSLGQGLEFLIYFQGNSAPDKSGLPSDRFSAERTGGSVSTLTIQRTQQEDSAVYLCASSDPLRRGRGRQFFGPGTRLTVL.

This clonotype turned up a few times. The chain employs TRBV2 and TRBJ1-5; D not resolved. The germline gives CDR1 SNHLY, CDR2 FYNNEI. Trimming shortened V by 1 base and J by 4 bases, and 5 bases separated the two germline ends. CDR3 size: 13 residues. The CDR3 DNA reads as TGTGCCAGCAGTGAAGGGGAAAATCAGCCCCAGCATTTT. It translates to CASSEGENQPQHF.

This clonotype came up once. The chain links TRBV19 to TRBJ2-1; 7 positions agree with TRBD2. The germline CDR1 and CDR2 sequences are LNHDA and SQIVND (reference sequence). The CDR3 runs to 14 residues. The junction had 10 bases not matched to a gene; V was cut back by 7 bases and J by 7 bases. CDR3 DNA: TGTGCCAGTATTAGGACTGGCGGGAGTAATGAGCAGTTCTTC. This sequence encodes CASIRTGGSNEQFF.

V usage is TRBV10-3 and J usage is TRBJ2-1; 12 nucleotides align to TRBD1. Trimming cost V 4 bases and J 8 bases; bases outside gene matches: 6. This CDR3 spans 15 amino acids. The germline CDR1 and CDR2 sequences are ENHRY and SYGVKD. The CDR3 nucleotides read TGTGCCATCAGTGGGGGACAGGGGGCTGCGGATGAGCAGTTCTTC. It yields the protein CAISGGQGAADEQFF.

Points on this clonotype: It may be a read error: a sequence one base away is much more abundant. The J gene is TRBJ2-1, the V gene TRBV18, with D tentatively TRBD1 (5 bases). CDR3 length equals 15 residues. Germline V gives CDR1 KGHSH, CDR2 LQKENI. Trimming took off 6 bases at V and 0 bases at J, with 12 bases between the two ends. As DNA, the CDR3 is TGTGCCAGCTCGCAGGACACCACCTCCTACAATGAGCAGTTCTTC. This codes for CASSQDTTSYNEQFF.

CDR3 coding DNA: TGTGCCAGCAGCTCACTCGGCCAGACGGATTCACCCCTCCACTTT. Protein: CASSSLGQTDSPLHF. The chain couples TRBV11-2 to TRBJ1-6, with D unclear. This CDR3 has 15 amino acids. CDR1 is SGHAT and CDR2 is FQNNGV in the germline V gene. The V end was cut by 4 bases, the J end by 8 bases, with 15 bases between.

The chain uses TRBV29-1 and TRBJ2-3, with D possibly TRBD1 on 6 matching bases. The germline V and J ends were trimmed by 6 bases and 3 bases, with 25 bases remaining between them. Germline CDR1 reads SQVTM; CDR2 reads ANQGSEA. The CDR3 has 17 residues. DNA of the CDR3: TGCAGCGTGGAGGAAGGGGGTCCCGCCCGACGAACAGATACGCAGTATTTT. Translation gives CSVEEGGPARRTDTQYF.